This T cell receptor beta chain is drawn from a study of radiation and T cells in renal cell carcinoma. Overall study: Nephrectomy followed 15 Gy stereotactic body radiation by 4 weeks.

Time point here: blood 2 weeks post-SBRT. Sample treatment: 15 Gy SBRT to primary tumor, nephrectomy 4 weeks later. Serial blood draws occurred at baseline and 2 and 4 weeks post-SBRT. As regards this clone: What it binds is unknown.

Here immunoSEQ multiplex PCR was the method, and the copy in TCRdb shows in-frame clones only, minus some. The sample records roughly 140,000 clones, roughly 89% being singletons. Germline trimming cut 5 bases from V and 0 bases from J; bases unmatched to any gene: 4. The CDR3 has 15 amino acids. Germline V lookup: CDR1 MNHNS, CDR2 SASEGT. Regarding the study as a whole: Top tumor clonotypes rose in blood 2 weeks post-radiation, then contracted.

The rearrangement links TRBV6-1 to TRBJ1-3, with 7 bases aligning to TRBD1. The sample was blood, taken from a patient whose treatment included radiotherapy and nephrectomy. This TCR came from a woman in her forties or fifties with renal cell carcinoma. Written as DNA, the CDR3 is TGTGCCAGCAGTTCCGACAGGGTCTCTGGAAACACCATATATTTT. Protein product: CASSSDRVSGNTIYF.